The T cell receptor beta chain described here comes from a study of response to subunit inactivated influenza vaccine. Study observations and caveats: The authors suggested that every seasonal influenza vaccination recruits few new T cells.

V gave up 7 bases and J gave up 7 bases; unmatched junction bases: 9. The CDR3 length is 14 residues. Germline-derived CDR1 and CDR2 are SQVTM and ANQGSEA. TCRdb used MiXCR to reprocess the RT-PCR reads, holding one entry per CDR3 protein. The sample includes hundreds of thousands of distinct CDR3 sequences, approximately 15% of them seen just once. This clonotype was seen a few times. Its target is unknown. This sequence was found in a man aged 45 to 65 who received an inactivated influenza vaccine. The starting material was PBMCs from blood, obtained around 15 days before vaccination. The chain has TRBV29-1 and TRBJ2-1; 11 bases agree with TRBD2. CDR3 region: CSADTSGRSNEQFF. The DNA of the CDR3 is TGCAGCGCAGATACTAGCGGGAGATCTAATGAGCAGTTCTTC.